This TCR beta chain emerged from a study of a mutant IDH1 vaccine in newly diagnosed glioma (dated by TCRdb to 2020 to 2022). About the study as a whole: Patients were given eight vaccinations, in weeks 1, 3, 5, 7, 11, 15, 19 and 23, which matched visits V03 through V10. Vaccination was initiated 4-6 weeks after radiotherapy alone, or concurrently with temozolomide cycles in the chemotherapy-containing groups. Of the approximately 34 patients who were treated, approximately 60% were male and approximately 40% were female, and the mean age was roughly 40 years. Before enrollment, most patients had been given radiochemotherapy with temozolomide as standard therapy, while the rest had received either radiotherapy alone or temozolomide alone. Peripheral blood was collected at six visits: V03 (baseline), V05, V07, V10, V12 and V13. Longitudinal TCRB deep sequencing was performed for roughly 25 treated patients wherever samples were available for exploratory analyses.

Deletion took 0 bases off V and 1 base off J, with a span of 7 bases between the germline ends. The germline V gene (reference sequence) yields MNHNY for CDR1 and SVGAGI for CDR2. The CDR3, cysteine through phenylalanine, is 15 amino acids long. The CDR3 DNA has 45 bases and is translated from base 1. A note on this clone: Its antigen is currently not known. Base qualities are not provided; no much larger clone lies one nucleotide away.

Library method: the immunoSEQ multiplex PCR assay. Rearranged TCR beta chain sequences were amplified using the hsTCRB Kit according to the manufacturer's protocol. Sequencing of TCRB libraries was carried out on an Illumina MiSeq. As for the original processing: Demultiplexing, trimming and gene mapping were performed with the kit vendor's proprietary platform. TCRdb took over this immuneACCESS table, retaining in-frame rearrangements with V and J assigned. Such tables are incomplete; in checked studies, under half of the missing clones stem from an unresolved V gene, and the remainder is unexplained. V and J calls and clone size are copied from that table; D and trimming were computed from the DNA. The table for this sample lists fewer than 65,000 clones; around 80% of them were counted only once. The ten top clones hold approximately 6% of the sample. The time point label, read with the paper, signifies: week 11, during vaccination. Each vaccine dose, consisting of 300 ug of a 20-mer mutant IDH1 peptide in Montanide, was administered subcutaneously with topical imiquimod. All donors had newly diagnosed IDH1-mutant astrocytomas of WHO grade 3 or 4 that showed loss of nuclear ATRX. The samples were drawn from NOA16, a multicentre, single-arm, open-label phase I trial in Germany that tested a mutant IDH1 peptide vaccine in humans for the first time. The DNeasy Blood and Tissue Kit was used to extract genomic DNA from EDTA blood for TCRB sequencing.

Paper-wide results and their limitations: No apparent relationship was observed between pseudoprogression and alterations in the top peripheral T cell clonotypes detected by TCRB sequencing. Immune responses induced by the vaccine were seen in around 93% of patients across multiple MHC alleles. PBMC samples for TCRB deep sequencing were selected based on availability. The authors noted that analyses of patient blood samples could not be reproduced because of sample limitations.

The starting material was PBMCs, obtained from a glioma patient whose treatment included an IDH1 peptide vaccine. The chain is encoded by TRBV6-6 joined to TRBJ1-5; the D gene assignment is ambiguous. This clonotype originated in a man in his fifties or sixties with glioma. The CDR3 reads CASSYSSGSNQPQHF. Read as DNA, the sequence is TGTGCCAGCAGTTACTCGAGTGGGAGCAATCAGCCCCAGCATTTT.